The clone carrying this T cell receptor (beta chain) has a count of ten or more. Its specificity is unknown. These data come from a study of beta chain features in type 1 diabetes. All of the isolated RNA was reverse transcribed, so expressed TCRB transcripts were sequenced. Here immunoSEQ multiplex PCR was the method, and the copy in TCRdb shows in-frame clones only, minus some. The sample lists roughly 300,000 clones; around 8.5% were seen once. This CDR3 has 14 residues. V lost 0 bases to trimming and J lost 4 bases; unmatched junction nucleotides: 4. Per the germline V gene, CDR1 is SGHNT and CDR2 is YYREEE (reference sequence). Overall study results and limits: Among patients with Type 1 diabetes, TCRB CDR3s were moderately but significantly shorter in every one of the four CD4+ subsets.

Sample: central memory CD4+ T cells from blood. This clonotype originated in a man aged 25 to 40 with type 1 diabetes. The chain joins TRBV5-4 to TRBJ2-7, with 7 nucleotides matching TRBD1. CDR3 in amino acids: CASSLEGARYEQYF. The DNA for the CDR3 is TGTGCCAGCAGCTTGGAGGGGGCAAGGTACGAGCAGTACTTC.